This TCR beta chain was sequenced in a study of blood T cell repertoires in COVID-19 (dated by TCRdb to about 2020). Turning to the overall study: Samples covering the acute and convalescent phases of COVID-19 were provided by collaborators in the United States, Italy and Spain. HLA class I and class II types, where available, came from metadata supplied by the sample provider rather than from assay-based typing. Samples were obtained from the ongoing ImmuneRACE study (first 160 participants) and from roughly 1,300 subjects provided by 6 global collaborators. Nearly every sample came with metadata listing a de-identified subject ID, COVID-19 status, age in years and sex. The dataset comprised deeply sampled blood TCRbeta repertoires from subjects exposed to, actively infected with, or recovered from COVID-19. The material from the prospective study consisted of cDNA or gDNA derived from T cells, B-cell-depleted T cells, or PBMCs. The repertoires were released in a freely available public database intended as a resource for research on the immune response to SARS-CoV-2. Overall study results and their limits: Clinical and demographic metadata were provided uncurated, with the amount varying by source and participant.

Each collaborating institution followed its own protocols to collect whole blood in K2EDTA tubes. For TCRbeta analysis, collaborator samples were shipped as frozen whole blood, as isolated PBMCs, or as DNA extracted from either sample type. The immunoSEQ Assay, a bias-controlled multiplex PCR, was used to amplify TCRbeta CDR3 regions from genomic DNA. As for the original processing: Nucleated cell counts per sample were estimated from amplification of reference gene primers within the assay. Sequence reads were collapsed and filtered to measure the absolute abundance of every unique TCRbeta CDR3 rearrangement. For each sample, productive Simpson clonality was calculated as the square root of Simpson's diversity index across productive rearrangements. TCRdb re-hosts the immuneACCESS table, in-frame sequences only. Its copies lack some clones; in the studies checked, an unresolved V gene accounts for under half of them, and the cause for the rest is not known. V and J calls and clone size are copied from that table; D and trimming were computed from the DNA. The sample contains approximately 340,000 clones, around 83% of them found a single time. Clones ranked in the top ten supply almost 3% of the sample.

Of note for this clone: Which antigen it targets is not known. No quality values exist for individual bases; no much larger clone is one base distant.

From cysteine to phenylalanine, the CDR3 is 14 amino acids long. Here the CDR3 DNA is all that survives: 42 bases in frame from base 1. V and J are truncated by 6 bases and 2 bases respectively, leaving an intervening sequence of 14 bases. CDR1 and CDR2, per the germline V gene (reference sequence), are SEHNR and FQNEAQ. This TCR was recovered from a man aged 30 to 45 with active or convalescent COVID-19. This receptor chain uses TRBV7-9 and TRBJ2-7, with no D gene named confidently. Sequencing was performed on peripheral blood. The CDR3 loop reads CASSDDGQAYEQYF. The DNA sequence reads TGTGCCAGCAGTGACGATGGGCAGGCCTACGAGCAGTACTTC.